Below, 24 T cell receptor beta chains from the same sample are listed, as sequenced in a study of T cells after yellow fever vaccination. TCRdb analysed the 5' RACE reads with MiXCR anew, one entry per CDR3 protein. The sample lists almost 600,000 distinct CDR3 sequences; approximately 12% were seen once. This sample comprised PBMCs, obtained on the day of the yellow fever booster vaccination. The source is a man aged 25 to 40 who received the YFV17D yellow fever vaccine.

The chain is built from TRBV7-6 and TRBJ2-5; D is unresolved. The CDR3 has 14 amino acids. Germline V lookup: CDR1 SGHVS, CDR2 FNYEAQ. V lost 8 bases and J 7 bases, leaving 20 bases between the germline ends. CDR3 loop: CASRSQELRGTQYF. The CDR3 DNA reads TGTGCCAGCCGATCCCAGGAGTTAAGAGGGACCCAGTACTTC.

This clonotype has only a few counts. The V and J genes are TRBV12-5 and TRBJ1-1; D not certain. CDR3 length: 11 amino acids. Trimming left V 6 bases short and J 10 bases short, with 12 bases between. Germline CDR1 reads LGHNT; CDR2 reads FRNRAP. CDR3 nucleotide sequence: TGTGCTAGTGGACTAGGGAGGACAGCTTTCTTT. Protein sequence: CASGLGRTAFF.

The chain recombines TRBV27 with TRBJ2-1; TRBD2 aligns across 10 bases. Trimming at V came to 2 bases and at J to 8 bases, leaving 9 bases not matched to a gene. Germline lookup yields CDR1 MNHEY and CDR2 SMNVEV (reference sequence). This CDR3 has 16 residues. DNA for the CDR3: TGTGCCAGCAGTTTAATTACGCCTAGCGGGAGCTATGAGCAGTTCTTC. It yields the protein CASSLITPSGSYEQFF.

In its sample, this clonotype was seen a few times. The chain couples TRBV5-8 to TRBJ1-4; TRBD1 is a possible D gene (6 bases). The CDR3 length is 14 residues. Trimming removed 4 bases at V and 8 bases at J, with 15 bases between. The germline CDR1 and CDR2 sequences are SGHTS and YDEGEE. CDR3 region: CASSPGQRGEKLFF. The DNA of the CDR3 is TGTGCCAGCAGCCCTGGACAGCGGGGGGAAAAACTGTTTTTT.

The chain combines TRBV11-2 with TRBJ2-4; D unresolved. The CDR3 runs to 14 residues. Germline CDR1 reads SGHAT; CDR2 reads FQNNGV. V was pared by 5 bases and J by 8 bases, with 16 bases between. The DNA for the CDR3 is TGTGCCAGCAGCCTTTCGTCCTCAGAGTACATTCAGTACTTC. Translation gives CASSLSSSEYIQYF.

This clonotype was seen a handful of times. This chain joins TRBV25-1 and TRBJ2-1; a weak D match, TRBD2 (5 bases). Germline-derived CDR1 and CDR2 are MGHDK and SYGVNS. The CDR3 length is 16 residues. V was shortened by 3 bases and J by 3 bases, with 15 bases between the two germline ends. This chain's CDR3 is CASSESLRDYYNEQFF. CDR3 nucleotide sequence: TGTGCCAGCAGTGAGTCCCTTCGGGATTACTACAATGAGCAGTTCTTC.

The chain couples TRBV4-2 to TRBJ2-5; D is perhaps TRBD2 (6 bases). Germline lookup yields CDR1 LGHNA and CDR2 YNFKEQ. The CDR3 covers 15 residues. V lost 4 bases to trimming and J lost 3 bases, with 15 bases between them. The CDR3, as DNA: TGTGCCAGCAGCCCCTATAGCGGCGATGAAGAGACCCAGTACTTC. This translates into CASSPYSGDEETQYF.

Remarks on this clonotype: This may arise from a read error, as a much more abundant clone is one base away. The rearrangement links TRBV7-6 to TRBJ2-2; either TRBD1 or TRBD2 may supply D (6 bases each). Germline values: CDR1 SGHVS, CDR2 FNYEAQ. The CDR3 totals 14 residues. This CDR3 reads CASSLARDTGELVF. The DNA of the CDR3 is TGTGCCAGCAGCTTAGCGCGGGACACCGGGGAGCTGGTTTTT.

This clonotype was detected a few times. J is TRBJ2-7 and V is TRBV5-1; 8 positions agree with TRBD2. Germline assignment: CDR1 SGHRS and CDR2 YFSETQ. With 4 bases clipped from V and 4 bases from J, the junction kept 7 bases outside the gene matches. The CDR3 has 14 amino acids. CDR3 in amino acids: CASSPGLAIYEQYF. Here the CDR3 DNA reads TGCGCCAGCAGCCCCGGACTAGCAATATACGAGCAGTACTTC. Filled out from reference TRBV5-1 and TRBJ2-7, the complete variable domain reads KAGVTQTPRYLIKTRGQQVTLSCSPISGHRSVSWYQQTPGQGLQFLFEYFSETQRNKGNFPGRFSGRQFSNSRSEMNVSTLELGDSALYLCASSPGLAIYEQYFGPGTRLTVT.

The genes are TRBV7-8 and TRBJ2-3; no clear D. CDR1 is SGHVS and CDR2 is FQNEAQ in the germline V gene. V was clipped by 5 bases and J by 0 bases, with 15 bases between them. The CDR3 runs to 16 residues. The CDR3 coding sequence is TGTGCCAGCAGCCTGTTAGTTGCGGCTAGCACAGATACGCAGTATTTT. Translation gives CASSLLVAASTDTQYF.

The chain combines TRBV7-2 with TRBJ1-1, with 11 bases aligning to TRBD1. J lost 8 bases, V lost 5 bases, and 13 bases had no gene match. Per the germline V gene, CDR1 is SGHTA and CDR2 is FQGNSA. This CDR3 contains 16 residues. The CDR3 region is CASSERGTGGYSEAFF. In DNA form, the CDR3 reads TGTGCCAGCAGCGAGCGGGGGACAGGGGGTTATTCGGAAGCTTTCTTT.

Written as DNA, the CDR3 is TGTGCCAGCGGGTGGCCCTCACCCCTCCACTTT. This gives the protein CASGWPSPLHF. The chain joins TRBV27 to TRBJ1-6, with D hard to call. Trimming cost V 8 bases and J 10 bases, with 9 bases left between them. CDR3 length equals 11 residues. Germline V CDR1 and CDR2: MNHEY, SMNVEV (reference sequence).

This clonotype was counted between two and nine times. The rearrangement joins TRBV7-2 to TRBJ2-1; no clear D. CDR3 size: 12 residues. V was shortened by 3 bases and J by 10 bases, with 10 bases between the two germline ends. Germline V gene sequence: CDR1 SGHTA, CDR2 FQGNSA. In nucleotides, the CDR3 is TGTGCCAGCAGCTTCTCGCCCCTGGAGCAGTTCTTC. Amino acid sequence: CASSFSPLEQFF.

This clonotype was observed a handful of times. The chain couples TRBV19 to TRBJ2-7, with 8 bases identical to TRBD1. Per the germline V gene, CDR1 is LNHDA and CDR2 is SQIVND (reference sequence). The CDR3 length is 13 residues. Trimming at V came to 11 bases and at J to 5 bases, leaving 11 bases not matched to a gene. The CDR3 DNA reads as TGTGCCTCCAGGGGGCCTAATGCCAACGAGCAGTACTTC. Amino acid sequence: CASRGPNANEQYF.

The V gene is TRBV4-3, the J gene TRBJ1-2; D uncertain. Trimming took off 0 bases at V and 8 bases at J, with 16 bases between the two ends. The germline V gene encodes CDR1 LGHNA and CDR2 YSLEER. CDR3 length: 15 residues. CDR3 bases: TGCGCCAGCAGCCAAGAGACGGCAGGAATTGGGGGCTACACCTTC. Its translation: CASSQETAGIGGYTF.

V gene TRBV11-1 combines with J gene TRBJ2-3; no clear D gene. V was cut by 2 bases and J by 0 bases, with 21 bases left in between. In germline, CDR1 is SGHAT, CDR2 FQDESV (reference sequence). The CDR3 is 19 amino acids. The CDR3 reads CASSLPSWTSSSSTDTQYF. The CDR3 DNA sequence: TGTGCCAGCAGCTTACCATCTTGGACCTCCTCTTCTAGCACAGATACGCAGTATTTT.

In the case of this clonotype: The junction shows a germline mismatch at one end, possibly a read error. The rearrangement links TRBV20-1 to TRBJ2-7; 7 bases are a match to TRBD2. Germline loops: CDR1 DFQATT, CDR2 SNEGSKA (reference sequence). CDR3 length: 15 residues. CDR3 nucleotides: TGCTGTGCTAGTCAGTGGGTAGCGGGCGCCTACGAGCAGTACTTC. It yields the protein CCASQWVAGAYEQYF.

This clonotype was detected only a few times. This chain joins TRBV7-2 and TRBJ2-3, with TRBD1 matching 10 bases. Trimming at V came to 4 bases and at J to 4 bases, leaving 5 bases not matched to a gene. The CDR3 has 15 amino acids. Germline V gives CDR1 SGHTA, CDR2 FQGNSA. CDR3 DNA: TGTGCCAGCAGCTATAGGACAGGGGGATCAGATACGCAGTATTTT. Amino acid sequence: CASSYRTGGSDTQYF.

CDR3 protein: CSASYAAVRYEQYF. The CDR3 coding sequence is TGCAGTGCTAGTTATGCGGCCGTTAGGTACGAGCAGTACTTC. This chain uses TRBV20-1 with TRBJ2-7; D remains unclear. Germline loops: CDR1 DFQATT, CDR2 SNEGSKA (reference sequence). The CDR3 extends over 14 amino acids. Trimming cost V 3 bases and J 4 bases, with 16 bases left between them.

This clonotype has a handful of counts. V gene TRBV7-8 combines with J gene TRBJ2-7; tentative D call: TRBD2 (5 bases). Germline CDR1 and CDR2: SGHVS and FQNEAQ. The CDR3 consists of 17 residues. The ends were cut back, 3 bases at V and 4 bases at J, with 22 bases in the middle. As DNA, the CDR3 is TGTGCCAGCAGCTTGGGCCCCTGGTATCATGAGGGTTACGAGCAGTACTTC. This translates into CASSLGPWYHEGYEQYF.

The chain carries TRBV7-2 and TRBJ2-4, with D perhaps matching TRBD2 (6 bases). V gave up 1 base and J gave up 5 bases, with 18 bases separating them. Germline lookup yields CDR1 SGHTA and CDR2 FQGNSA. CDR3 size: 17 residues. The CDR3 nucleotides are TGTGCCAGCAGCTTAGTGTTCGACGGGAGTCCCGAAAACATTCAGTACTTC. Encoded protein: CASSLVFDGSPENIQYF.

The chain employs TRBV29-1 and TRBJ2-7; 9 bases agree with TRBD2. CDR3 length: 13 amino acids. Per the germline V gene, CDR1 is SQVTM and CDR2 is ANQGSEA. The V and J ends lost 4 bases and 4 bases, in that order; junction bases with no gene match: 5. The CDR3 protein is CSVVSGRKYEQYF. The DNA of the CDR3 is TGCAGCGTTGTGAGCGGGAGGAAGTACGAGCAGTACTTC.

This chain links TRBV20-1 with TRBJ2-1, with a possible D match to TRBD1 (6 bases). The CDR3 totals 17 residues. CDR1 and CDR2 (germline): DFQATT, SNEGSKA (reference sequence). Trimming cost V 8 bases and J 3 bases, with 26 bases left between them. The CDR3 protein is CSLSPRGRSTFYNEQFF. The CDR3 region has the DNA TGCAGTCTGTCCCCCAGGGGCAGATCCACGTTCTACAATGAGCAGTTCTTC.

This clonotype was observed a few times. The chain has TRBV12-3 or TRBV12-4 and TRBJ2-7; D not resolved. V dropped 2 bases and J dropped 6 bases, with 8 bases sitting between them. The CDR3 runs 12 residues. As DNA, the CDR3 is TGTGCCAGCAGTTTAAAAGCACGCGAGCAGTACTTC. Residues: CASSLKAREQYF.